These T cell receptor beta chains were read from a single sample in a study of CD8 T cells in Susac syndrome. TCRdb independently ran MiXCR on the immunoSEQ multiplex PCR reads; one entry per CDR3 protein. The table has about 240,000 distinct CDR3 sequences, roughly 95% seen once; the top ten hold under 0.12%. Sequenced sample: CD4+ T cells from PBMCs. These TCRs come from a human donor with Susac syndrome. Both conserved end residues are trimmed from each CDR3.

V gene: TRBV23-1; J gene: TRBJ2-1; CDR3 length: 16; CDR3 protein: ASSQRIGAGESYNEQF
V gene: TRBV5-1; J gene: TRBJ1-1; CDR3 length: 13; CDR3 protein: ASSIQGAANTEAF
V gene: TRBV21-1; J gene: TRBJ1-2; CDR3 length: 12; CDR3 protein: ASSPGTVSRGYT
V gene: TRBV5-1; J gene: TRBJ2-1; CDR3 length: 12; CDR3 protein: ASSFAGGSNEQF
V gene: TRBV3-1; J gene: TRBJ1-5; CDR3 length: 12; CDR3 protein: ASSQEVRNQPQH
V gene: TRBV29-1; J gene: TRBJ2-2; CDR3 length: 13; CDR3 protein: SAVRASGRAGELF
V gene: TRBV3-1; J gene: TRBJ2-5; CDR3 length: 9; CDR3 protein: ASSNQETQY
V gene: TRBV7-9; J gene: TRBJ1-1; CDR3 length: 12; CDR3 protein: ASSLVQGATEAF
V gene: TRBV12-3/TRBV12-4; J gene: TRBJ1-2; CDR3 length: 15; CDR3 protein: ASSLGGNRDKNYGYT
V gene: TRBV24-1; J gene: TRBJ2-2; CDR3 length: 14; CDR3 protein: ATSDLRDRAAGELF
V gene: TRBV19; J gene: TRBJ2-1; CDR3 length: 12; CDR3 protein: ASSVQGRWNEQF
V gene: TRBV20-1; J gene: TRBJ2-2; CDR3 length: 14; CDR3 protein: SARGPGTTNTGELF
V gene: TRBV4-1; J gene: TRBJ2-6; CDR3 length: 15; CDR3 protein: ASSRDFESSGANVLT
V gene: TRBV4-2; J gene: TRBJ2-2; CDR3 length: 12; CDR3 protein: ASSQQREVGELF
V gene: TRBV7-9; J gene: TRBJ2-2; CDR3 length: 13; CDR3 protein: ASSPRLAPGGELF
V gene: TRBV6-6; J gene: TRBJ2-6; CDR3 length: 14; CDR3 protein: ASSWDGISGANVLT
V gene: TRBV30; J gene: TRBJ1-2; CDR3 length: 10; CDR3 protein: AWSIDSYGYT
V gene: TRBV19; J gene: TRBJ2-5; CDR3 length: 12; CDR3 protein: ASRRRDNQETQY
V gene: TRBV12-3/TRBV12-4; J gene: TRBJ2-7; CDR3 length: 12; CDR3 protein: ASSESSGTYEQY
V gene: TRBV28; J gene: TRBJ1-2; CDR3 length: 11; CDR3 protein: ASSFVIGVGYT
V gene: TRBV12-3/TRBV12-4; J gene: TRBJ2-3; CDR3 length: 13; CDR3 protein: ASSTRDRSTDTQY
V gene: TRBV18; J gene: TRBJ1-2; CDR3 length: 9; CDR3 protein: ASSPYGPYT
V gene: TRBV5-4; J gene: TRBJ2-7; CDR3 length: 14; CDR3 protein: ASSRPGLSTSYEQY
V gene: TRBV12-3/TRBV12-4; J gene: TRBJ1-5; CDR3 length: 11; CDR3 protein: ASSLVLNQPQH
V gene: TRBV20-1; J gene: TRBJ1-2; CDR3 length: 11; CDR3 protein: SATTGTPRGYT
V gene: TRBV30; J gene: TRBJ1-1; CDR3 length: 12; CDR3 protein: AYNRGPEVTEAF
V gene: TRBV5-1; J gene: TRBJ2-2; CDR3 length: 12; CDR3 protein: ASSRDRETGELF
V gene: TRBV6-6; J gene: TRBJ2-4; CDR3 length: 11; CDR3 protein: ASSFPPSNIQY
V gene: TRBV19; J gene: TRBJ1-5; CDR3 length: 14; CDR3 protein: ASSIKVRTGGQPQH
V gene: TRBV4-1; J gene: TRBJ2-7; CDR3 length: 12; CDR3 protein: ASSNRVTAYEQY
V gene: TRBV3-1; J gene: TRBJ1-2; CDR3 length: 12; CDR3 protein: ASSHGPTNYGYT